This paragraph covers one T cell receptor (beta chain) sequence. These data are taken from a study of blood T cell repertoires in COVID-19. Study background: Acute and convalescent COVID-19 specimens originated in the United States, Italy and Spain. PBMCs, B-cell-depleted T cells, or T cells provided the cDNA or gDNA that made up the material.

Original methodology: Amplification of reference gene primers provided the estimated nucleated cell counts. Clones were read by immunoSEQ multiplex PCR, and TCRdb kept only the in-frame ones, dropping some. V and J calls and clone size are given by that table; D and trimming were obtained from the DNA. The data show fewer than 110,000 clones, with 87% seen just once and 3.1% held by the top ten. The CDR3 length is 14 residues. Trimming left V 3 bases short and J 6 bases short, with 15 bases between. CDR1 is KGHSH, CDR2 LQKENI, per germline. The V gene is TRBV18, the J gene TRBJ2-7, with D possibly TRBD2 on 5 matching bases. The sequence derives from a man aged 45 to 65 in a cohort sampled during active COVID-19. Sequenced material: peripheral blood. In DNA form, the CDR3 reads TGTGCCAGCTCACCTGGACTGGAATCTACCGAGCAGTACGTC. Protein: CASSPGLESTEQYV.